One sample yielded the 7 T cell receptor beta chains listed below, sequenced in a study of CD8 T cells in Susac syndrome. Random hexamers were used to reverse transcribe 0.5 to 1 ug of RNA. Via MiXCR, TCRdb re-called the immunoSEQ multiplex PCR reads, giving one row per CDR3 protein. Among more than 120,000 distinct CDR3 sequences listed, roughly 94% were seen once. Sequencing used CD4+ T cells from PBMCs. Receptor source: a human donor in good health.

In DNA, the CDR3 is TGTGCCAGCAGTGGACTTCGGGGGGTGACTGAAGCTTTCTTT. It translates to CASSGLRGVTEAFF. The chain recombines TRBV6-1 with TRBJ1-1, with D possibly being TRBD1 (5 bases). With 4 bases removed from V and 5 bases from J, the gap between germline ends came to 14 bases. Germline V gives CDR1 MNHNS, CDR2 SASEGT. This CDR3 contains 14 residues.

This chain joins TRBV5-5 and TRBJ1-1; D unclear. Germline lookup yields CDR1 SGHKS and CDR2 YYEKEE (reference sequence). The CDR3 loop spans 13 amino acids. Trimming pared 0 bases from V and 5 bases from J, leaving 8 bases between. CDR3 DNA: TGTGCCAGCAGCTTGGAGGGTTGGACTGAAGCTTTCTTT. Translated: CASSLEGWTEAFF.

The V gene is TRBV3-1, the J gene TRBJ2-4; D is possibly TRBD1 (6 bases). This CDR3 is built from 16 residues. The V and J ends lost 0 bases and 3 bases respectively, with 12 bases between them. From germline, CDR1 is LGHDT and CDR2 YNNKEL (reference sequence). CDR3 loop: CASSQDRTDGKNIQYF. CDR3 bases: TGTGCCAGCAGCCAAGATAGGACAGACGGCAAAAACATTCAGTACTTC.

The V and J genes are TRBV20-1 and TRBJ1-5; D gene ambiguous. This CDR3 is 12 amino acids long. From germline, CDR1 is DFQATT and CDR2 SNEGSKA (reference sequence). Between the trimmed V and J ends, which lost 5 bases and 5 bases, there was a span of 10 bases. The CDR3 nucleotides are TGCAGTGCTGGAGGGTGGTATCAGCCCCAGCATTTT. Translating it yields CSAGGWYQPQHF.

J is TRBJ2-7 and V is TRBV7-9, with D perhaps TRBD1 (5 bases). This CDR3 is 15 amino acids long. V lost 1 base to trimming and J lost 2 bases, with 12 bases between them. CDR1 SEHNR and CDR2 FQNEAQ come from the germline V gene (reference sequence). DNA for the CDR3: TGTGCCAGCAGCTTAGGACAGACACCTACCTACGAGCAGTACTTC. Its protein is CASSLGQTPTYEQYF.

Only one count was recorded for this clonotype. This chain uses TRBV6-1 with TRBJ1-2; D gene ambiguous. The V end was cut by 0 bases, the J end by 4 bases, with 3 bases between. The CDR3 is 12 residues long. Germline-derived CDR1 and CDR2 are MNHNS and SASEGT. The CDR3 DNA follows: TGTGCCAGCAGTGAAGCGGGCTATGGCTACACCTTC. It is translated as CASSEAGYGYTF.

This clonotype was picked up one time. The J gene is TRBJ2-1, the V gene TRBV2; D gene ambiguous. Germline-derived CDR1 and CDR2 are SNHLY and FYNNEI. Trimming left V 4 bases short and J 12 bases short, with 13 bases between. The CDR3 runs 12 residues. The CDR3 is CASSGVSSWQFF. The CDR3 coding sequence is TGTGCCAGCAGTGGAGTTTCCAGTTGGCAGTTCTTC.